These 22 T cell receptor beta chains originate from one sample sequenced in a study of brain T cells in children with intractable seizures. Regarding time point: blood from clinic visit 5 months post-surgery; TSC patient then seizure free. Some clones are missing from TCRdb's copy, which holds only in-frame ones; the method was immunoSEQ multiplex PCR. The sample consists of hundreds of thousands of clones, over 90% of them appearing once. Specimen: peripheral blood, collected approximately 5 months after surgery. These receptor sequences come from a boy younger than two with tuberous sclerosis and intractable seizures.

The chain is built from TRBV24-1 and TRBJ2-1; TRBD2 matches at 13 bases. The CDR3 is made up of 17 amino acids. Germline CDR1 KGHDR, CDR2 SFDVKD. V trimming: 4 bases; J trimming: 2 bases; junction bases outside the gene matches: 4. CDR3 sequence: CATSDPGTSGTYNEQFF. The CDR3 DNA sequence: TGTGCCACCAGTGACCCTGGGACTAGCGGGACCTACAATGAGCAGTTCTTC.

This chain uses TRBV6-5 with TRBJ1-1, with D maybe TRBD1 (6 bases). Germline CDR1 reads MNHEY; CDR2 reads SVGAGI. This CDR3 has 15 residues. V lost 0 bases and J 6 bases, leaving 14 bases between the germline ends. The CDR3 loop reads CASSYSQGGTPEAFF. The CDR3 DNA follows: TGTGCCAGCAGTTACTCACAGGGAGGTACCCCTGAAGCTTTCTTT.

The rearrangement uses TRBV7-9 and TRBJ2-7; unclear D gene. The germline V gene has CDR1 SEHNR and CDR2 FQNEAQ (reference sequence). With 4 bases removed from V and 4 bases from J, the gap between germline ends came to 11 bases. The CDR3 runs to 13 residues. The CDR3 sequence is CASSSDLRYEQYF. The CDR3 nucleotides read TGTGCCAGCAGCTCGGATCTCCGGTACGAGCAGTACTTC.

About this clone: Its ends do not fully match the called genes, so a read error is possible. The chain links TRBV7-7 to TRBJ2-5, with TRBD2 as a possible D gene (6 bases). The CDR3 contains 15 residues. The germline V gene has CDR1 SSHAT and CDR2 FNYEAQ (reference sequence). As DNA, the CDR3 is TGTGCTAGCAGCTTATTGTCCGGGAGTGGAGAGACCCAGTACTTC. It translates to CASSLLSGSGETQYF.

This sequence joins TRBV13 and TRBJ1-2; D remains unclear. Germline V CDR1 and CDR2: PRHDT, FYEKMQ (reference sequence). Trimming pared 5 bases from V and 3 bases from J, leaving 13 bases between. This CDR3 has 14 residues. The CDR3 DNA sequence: TGTGCCAGCAGCCACGCAGGAATCTACTATGGCTACACCTTC. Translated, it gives CASSHAGIYYGYTF.

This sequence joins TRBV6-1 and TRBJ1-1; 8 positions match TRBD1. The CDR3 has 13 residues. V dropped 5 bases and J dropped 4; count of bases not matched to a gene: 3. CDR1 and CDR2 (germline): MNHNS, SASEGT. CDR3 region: CASSSGTGTEAFF. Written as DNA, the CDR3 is TGTGCCAGCAGTTCCGGGACAGGCACTGAAGCTTTCTTT.

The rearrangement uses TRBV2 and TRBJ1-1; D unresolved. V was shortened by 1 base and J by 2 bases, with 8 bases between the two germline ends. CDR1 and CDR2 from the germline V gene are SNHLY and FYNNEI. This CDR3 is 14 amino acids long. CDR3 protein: CASSEGTRNTEAFF. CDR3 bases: TGTGCCAGCAGTGAAGGGACGAGAAACACTGAAGCTTTCTTT. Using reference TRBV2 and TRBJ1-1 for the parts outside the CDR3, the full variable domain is EPEVTQTPSHQVTQMGQEVILRCVPISNHLYFYWYRQILGQKVEFLVSFYNNEISEKSEIFDDQFSVERPDGSNFTLKIRSTKLEDSAMYFCASSEGTRNTEAFFGQGTRLTVV.

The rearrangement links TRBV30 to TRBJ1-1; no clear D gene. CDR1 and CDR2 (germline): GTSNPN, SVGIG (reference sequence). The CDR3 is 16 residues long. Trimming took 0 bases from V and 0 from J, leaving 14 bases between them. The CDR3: CAWSVGTAFMNTEAFF. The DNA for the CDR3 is TGTGCCTGGAGTGTTGGAACTGCGTTTATGAACACTGAAGCTTTCTTT.

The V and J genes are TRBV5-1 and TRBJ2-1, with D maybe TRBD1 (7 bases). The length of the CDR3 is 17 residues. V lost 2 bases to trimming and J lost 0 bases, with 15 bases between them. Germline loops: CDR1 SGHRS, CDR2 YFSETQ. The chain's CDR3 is CASSFVPQGGSYNEQFF. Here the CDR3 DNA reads TGCGCCAGCAGCTTTGTTCCTCAGGGGGGCTCCTACAATGAGCAGTTCTTC.

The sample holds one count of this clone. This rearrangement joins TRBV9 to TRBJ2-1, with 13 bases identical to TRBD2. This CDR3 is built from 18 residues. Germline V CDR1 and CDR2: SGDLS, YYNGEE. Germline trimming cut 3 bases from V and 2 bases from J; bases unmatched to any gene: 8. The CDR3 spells CASSDGLAGDRTYNEQFF. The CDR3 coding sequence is TGTGCCAGCAGCGACGGACTAGCGGGAGACCGAACCTACAATGAGCAGTTCTTC.

The CDR3 spells CASSFYPAGQGGWYTF. The DNA for the CDR3 is TGTGCCAGCAGTTTTTATCCGGCGGGGCAGGGCGGTTGGTACACCTTC. V and J are TRBV27 and TRBJ1-2, with D maybe TRBD1 (5 bases). This CDR3 is built from 16 residues. CDR1 and CDR2 from the germline V gene are MNHEY and SMNVEV (reference sequence). Trimming took off 3 bases at V and 11 bases at J, with 25 bases between the two ends.

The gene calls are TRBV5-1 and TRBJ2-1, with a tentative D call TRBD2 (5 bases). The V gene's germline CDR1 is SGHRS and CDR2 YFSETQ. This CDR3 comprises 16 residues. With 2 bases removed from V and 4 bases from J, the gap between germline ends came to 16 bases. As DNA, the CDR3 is TGCGCCAGCAGCTTAACTCGCGGGCCTAATTACAATGAGCAGTTCTTC. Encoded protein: CASSLTRGPNYNEQFF.

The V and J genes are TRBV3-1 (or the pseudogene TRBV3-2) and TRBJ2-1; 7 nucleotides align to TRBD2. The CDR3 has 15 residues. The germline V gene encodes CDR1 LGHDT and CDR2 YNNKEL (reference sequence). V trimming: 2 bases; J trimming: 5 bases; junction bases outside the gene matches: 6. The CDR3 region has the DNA TGTGCCAGCAGCCAACTAGCGGAAAAGGACAATGAGCAGTTCTTC. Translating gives CASSQLAEKDNEQFF.

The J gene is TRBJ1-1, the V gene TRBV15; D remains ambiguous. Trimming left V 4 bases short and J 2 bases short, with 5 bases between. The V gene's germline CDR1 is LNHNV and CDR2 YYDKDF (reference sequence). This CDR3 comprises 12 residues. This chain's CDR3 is CATSTQNTEAFF. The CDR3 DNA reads TGTGCCACCAGCACCCAAAACACTGAAGCTTTCTTT.

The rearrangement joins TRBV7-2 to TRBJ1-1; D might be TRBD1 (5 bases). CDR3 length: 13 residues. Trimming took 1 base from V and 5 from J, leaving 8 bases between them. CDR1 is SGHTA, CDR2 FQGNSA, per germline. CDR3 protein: CASSLERGTEAFF. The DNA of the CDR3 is TGTGCCAGCAGCTTAGAGAGGGGAACTGAAGCTTTCTTT.

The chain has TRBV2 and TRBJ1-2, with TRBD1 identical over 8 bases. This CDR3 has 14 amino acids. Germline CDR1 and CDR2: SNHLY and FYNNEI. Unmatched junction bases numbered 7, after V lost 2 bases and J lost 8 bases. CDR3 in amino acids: CASSERTGQRGYTF. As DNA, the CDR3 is TGTGCCAGCAGTGAAAGGACAGGGCAGAGGGGCTACACCTTC.

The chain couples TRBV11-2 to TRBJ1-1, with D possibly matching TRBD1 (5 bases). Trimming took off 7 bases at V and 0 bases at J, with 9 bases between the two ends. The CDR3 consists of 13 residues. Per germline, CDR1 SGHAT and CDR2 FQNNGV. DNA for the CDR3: TGTGCCAGCAAACGGGGGATGAACACTGAAGCTTTCTTT. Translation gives CASKRGMNTEAFF.

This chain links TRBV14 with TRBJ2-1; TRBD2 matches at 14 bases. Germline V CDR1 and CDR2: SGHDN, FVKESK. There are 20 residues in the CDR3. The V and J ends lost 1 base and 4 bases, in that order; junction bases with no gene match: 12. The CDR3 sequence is CASSQGRVGLAGGRYNEQFF. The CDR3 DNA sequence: TGTGCCAGCAGCCAAGGTCGCGTCGGACTAGCGGGGGGACGGTACAATGAGCAGTTCTTC.

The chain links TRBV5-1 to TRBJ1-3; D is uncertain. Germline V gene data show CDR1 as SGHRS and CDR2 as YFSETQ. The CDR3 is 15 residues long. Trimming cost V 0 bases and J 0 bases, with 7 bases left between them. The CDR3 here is CASSLARPSGNTIYF. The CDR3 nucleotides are TGCGCCAGCAGCTTGGCCAGACCCTCTGGAAACACCATATATTTT.

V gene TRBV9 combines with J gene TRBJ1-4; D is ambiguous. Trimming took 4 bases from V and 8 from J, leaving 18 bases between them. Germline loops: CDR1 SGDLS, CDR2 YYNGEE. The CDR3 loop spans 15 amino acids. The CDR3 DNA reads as TGTGCCAGCAGCATCCTCGGAGGAGGCTACGAAAAACTGTTTTTT. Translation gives CASSILGGGYEKLFF.

In DNA, the CDR3 is TGTGCCAGCAGTTCTAGCGGGGGGGAGACCGAGACCGGGGAGCTGTTTTTT. Its translation: CASSSSGGETETGELFF. The chain combines TRBV7-9 with TRBJ2-2, with 12 bases matching TRBD2. The CDR3 length is 17 residues. The V and J ends lost 6 bases and 5 bases, in that order; junction bases with no gene match: 10. Germline V gene sequence: CDR1 SEHNR, CDR2 FQNEAQ (reference sequence).

The CDR3 reads CASSFNDSPLHF. CDR3 sequence (DNA): TGTGCCAGCAGTTTTAATGATTCACCCCTCCACTTT. This sequence joins TRBV27 and TRBJ1-6; D gene ambiguous. From germline, CDR1 is MNHEY and CDR2 SMNVEV (reference sequence). V lost 3 bases and J 8 bases, leaving 5 bases between the germline ends. The CDR3 spans 12 residues.